The 2 T cell receptor beta chains reported below all come from one sample, sequenced in a study of T-cell memory formation after mild COVID-19. TCRdb redid the calling of the 5' RACE reads with MiXCR, one entry per CDR3 protein. This sample has around 260,000 distinct CDR3 sequences, with roughly 17% found just once. Material: PBMCs or a T cell subset sorted from them (not recorded which). The receptor source for this set is a man between 18 and 29 years old who had mild COVID-19 (a few samples of this study predate the infection). Cell type and time point are not known.

The CDR3 protein is CASGLRGAKNIQYF. CDR3 sequence (DNA): TGTGCCAGCGGGTTGAGGGGAGCCAAAAACATTCAGTACTTC. This chain links TRBV7-2 with TRBJ2-4, with D perhaps given as TRBD1 or TRBD2 (5 bases each). This CDR3 comprises 14 residues. Trimming took off 8 bases at V and 0 bases at J, with 11 bases between the two ends. Looked up from germline, CDR1 is SGHTA and CDR2 is FQGNSA.

The table lists this clonotype with a few counts. This chain uses TRBV20-1 with TRBJ2-4; tentatively, D is TRBD2 (5 bases). The CDR3 extends over 16 amino acids. CDR1 is DFQATT, CDR2 SNEGSKA, per germline (reference sequence). Trimming pared 6 bases from V and 0 bases from J, leaving 18 bases between. CDR3 in DNA: TGCAGTGCCCTCAATCGGGGAGAACTAGCCAAAAACATTCAGTACTTC. Translating it yields CSALNRGELAKNIQYF.